The 23 T cell receptor beta chains listed next were all sequenced from one sample in a study of regulatory T cells in long-lasting Graves disease. The time point is: newly diagnosed GD, antithyroid drugs for less than 3 months. PBMC RNA was the source of the TCR library. CDR3-region Arm-PCR and iRepertoire HTBI primers produced the TCR beta libraries. MiXCR, run by TCRdb on the multiplex PCR reads, gives a single entry per CDR3 protein. The sample yields hundreds of thousands of distinct CDR3 sequences, approximately 16% seen once. These data were likewise used in another study, on T cells in Graves' hyperthyroidism and ophthalmopathy.

Sequencing used peripheral blood mononuclear cells (PBMCs), obtained at new diagnosis, from a patient treated with antithyroid drugs. The receptors here all came from a woman aged 35 to 59 with Graves disease.

V gene TRBV18 combines with J gene TRBJ1-3; TRBD1 aligns across 8 bases. With 2 bases clipped from V and 1 base from J, the junction kept 7 bases outside the gene matches. Germline assignment: CDR1 KGHSH and CDR2 LQKENI. The CDR3 consists of 17 residues. In nucleotides, the CDR3 is TGTGCCAGCTCACCAGGAACACAGGGGGGATCTGGAAACACCATATATTTT. It specifies CASSPGTQGGSGNTIYF.

This clonotype was counted ten times or more. The J gene is TRBJ2-5, the V gene TRBV5-1; D possibly corresponds to TRBD2 (6 bases). The V gene's germline CDR1 is SGHRS and CDR2 YFSETQ. V lost 6 bases to trimming and J lost 1 base, with 7 bases between them. The CDR3 sequence is 12 residues long. The CDR3 sequence is CASKTSQETQYF. The CDR3 region has the DNA TGCGCCAGCAAGACTAGCCAAGAGACCCAGTACTTC.

The V call is TRBV5-6, the J call TRBJ2-7; D perhaps matches TRBD2 (6 bases). The CDR3 extends over 12 amino acids. The V gene's germline CDR1 is SGHDT and CDR2 YYEEEE. V gave up 4 bases and J gave up 4 bases, with 9 bases separating them. The CDR3 DNA follows: TGTGCCAGCAGCCAAGGGAGGTACGAGCAGTACTTC. Translation: CASSQGRYEQYF.

At least ten counts were recorded for this clonotype. V gene TRBV13 combines with J gene TRBJ2-7; tentatively, D is TRBD2 (5 bases). The CDR3 has 13 amino acids. Between the trimmed V and J ends, which lost 2 bases and 3 bases, there was a span of 8 bases. Germline CDR1 is PRHDT and CDR2 is FYEKMQ (reference sequence). DNA for the CDR3: TGTGCCAGCAGCTTACGGGGAAACTACGAGCAGTACTTC. It translates to CASSLRGNYEQYF.

There are many counts of this clonotype. The CDR3 loop reads CASRLPGGIDTQYF. CDR3 nucleotide sequence: TGCGCCAGCAGGTTGCCCGGGGGGATCGATACGCAGTATTTT. The rearrangement joins TRBV5-1 to TRBJ2-3, with TRBD2 matching over 7 bases. The V gene's germline CDR1 is SGHRS and CDR2 YFSETQ. The CDR3 loop spans 14 amino acids. V trimming: 5 bases; J trimming: 6 bases; junction bases outside the gene matches: 9.

Ten or more counts support this clonotype. This chain uses TRBV20-1 with TRBJ1-2; D might be TRBD1 (5 bases). V gave up 3 bases and J gave up 5 bases, with 13 bases separating them. There are 13 residues in the CDR3. CDR1 and CDR2 from the germline V gene are DFQATT and SNEGSKA (reference sequence). The DNA of the CDR3 is TGCAGTGCTAGTGGGACTGCCCGGTATGGCTACACCTTC. As protein: CSASGTARYGYTF.

The chain uses TRBV12-3 or TRBV12-4 and TRBJ2-1; 13 nucleotides match TRBD2. The CDR3 spans 15 residues. Trimming took 6 bases from V and 8 from J; bases not matched to a gene: 7. Here the CDR3 reads CASSGLAGVGDEQFF. The CDR3 DNA follows: TGTGCCAGCAGCGGACTAGCGGGAGTGGGCGATGAGCAGTTCTTC.

The rearrangement uses TRBV30 and TRBJ2-7; 9 bases match TRBD1. The CDR3 has 15 amino acids. Germline V gene sequence: CDR1 GTSNPN, CDR2 SVGIG (reference sequence). The V segment lost 0 bases and the J segment 3 bases; nucleotides outside the gene matches: 6. Here the CDR3 reads CAWSVPTGGNYEQYF. The CDR3, as DNA: TGTGCCTGGAGTGTCCCGACAGGGGGAAACTACGAGCAGTACTTC.

The table lists this clonotype with a few counts. The chain carries TRBV18 and TRBJ2-6; D gene uncertain. Germline V lookup: CDR1 KGHSH, CDR2 LQKENI. Trimming removed 3 bases from V and 0 bases from J, with 6 bases in between. CDR3 length: 15 amino acids. Written as DNA, the CDR3 is TGTGCCAGCTCACCTCCGCGCTCTGGGGCCAACGTCCTGACTTTC. Protein product: CASSPPRSGANVLTF.

In its sample, this clonotype was seen many times. CDR3 nucleotides: TGTGCCAGCAGTGAATTCAGGAACCGACCTAACTATGGCTACACCTTC. Translated, it gives CASSEFRNRPNYGYTF. The chain combines TRBV6-1 with TRBJ1-2; the D is unclear. The CDR3 has 16 residues. The germline V gene has CDR1 MNHNS and CDR2 SASEGT. The V end lost 2 bases, the J end lost 0 bases, and 13 bases lay between the germline ends.

There are many counts of this clonotype. The chain carries TRBV29-1 and TRBJ1-1, with 7 bases that match TRBD1. Per germline, CDR1 SQVTM and CDR2 ANQGSEA. The CDR3 covers 13 residues. With V trimmed by 6 bases and J by 4 bases, 8 bases remained unmatched. CDR3 region: CSVDRDVGTEAFF. The CDR3 coding sequence is TGCAGCGTCGACAGGGACGTCGGCACTGAAGCTTTCTTT.

This clonotype was recorded at least ten times. The V call is TRBV3-1, the J call TRBJ1-1, with 8 nucleotides matching TRBD1. The CDR3 sequence is 14 residues long. Germline lookup yields CDR1 LGHDT and CDR2 YNNKEL (reference sequence). With V trimmed by 5 bases and J by 2 bases, 4 bases remained unmatched. CDR3: CASSAGGSNTEAFF. CDR3 DNA: TGTGCCAGCAGCGCAGGGGGCTCTAACACTGAAGCTTTCTTT.

The table lists this clonotype with a few counts. The rearrangement uses TRBV9 and TRBJ2-5; D possibly corresponds to TRBD1 (5 bases). V dropped 0 bases and J dropped 2 bases, with 8 bases sitting between them. The V gene's germline CDR1 is SGDLS and CDR2 YYNGEE. CDR3 length: 14 amino acids. For the CDR3, the DNA is TGTGCCAGCAGCGTAGGACAGTTACAAGAGACCCAGTACTTC. Translation gives CASSVGQLQETQYF.

Details on this clonotype: An end of the junction does not agree with germline; a read error may underlie this. V is TRBV5-1 and J is TRBJ1-1; D not resolved. This CDR3 is 13 amino acids long. CDR1 is SGHRS, CDR2 YFSETQ, per germline. In DNA, the CDR3 is TGTGCCAGCAGAAACAAAAAGAACACTGAAGCTTTCTTT. Its translation: CASRNKKNTEAFF.

The table lists this clonotype with many counts. The chain has TRBV12-3 or TRBV12-4 and TRBJ1-1, with a tentative D call TRBD1 (6 bases). V was pared by 3 bases and J by 0 bases, with 8 bases between. CDR3 length: 14 amino acids. In nucleotides, the CDR3 is TGTGCCAGCAGTTTCTCAGGGGTGAACACTGAAGCTTTCTTT. The encoded protein is CASSFSGVNTEAFF.

This clonotype turned up a few times. The chain employs TRBV11-2 and TRBJ2-1; TRBD1 might be the D (5 bases). V lost 7 bases, J lost 10 bases, and 20 bases lay in between. The CDR3 length is 14 residues. The germline CDR1 and CDR2 sequences are SGHAT and FQNNGV. CDR3 sequence reads: CASTASSQGQEQFF. CDR3 bases: TGTGCCAGCACCGCCAGCTCCCAGGGCCAGGAGCAGTTCTTC.

Ten or more counts support this clonotype. The rearrangement joins TRBV6-1 to TRBJ2-2; D possibly corresponds to TRBD1 (6 bases). Between the trimmed V and J ends, which lost 6 bases and 2 bases, there was a span of 16 bases. Germline CDR1 is MNHNS and CDR2 is SASEGT. There are 16 residues in the CDR3. The CDR3 is CASRKDGTLNTGELFF. Here the CDR3 DNA reads TGTGCCAGCAGGAAAGACGGGACACTTAACACCGGGGAGCTGTTTTTT.

This clonotype was detected only a few times. The chain couples TRBV5-4 to TRBJ2-7, with D uncertain. The CDR3 runs to 15 residues. Trimming took 4 bases from V and 3 from J, leaving 17 bases between them. Germline values: CDR1 SGHNT, CDR2 YYREEE (reference sequence). CDR3 sequence: CASSPDRGSNYEQYF. Here the CDR3 DNA reads TGTGCCAGCAGCCCGGATCGAGGTAGTAACTACGAGCAGTACTTC.

At least ten counts were recorded for this clonotype. The genes are TRBV11-2 and TRBJ2-5, with D tentatively TRBD1 or TRBD2 (6 bases each). The CDR3 loop spans 14 amino acids. Germline V gene lookup returns CDR1 SGHAT and CDR2 FQNNGV. Trimming cost V 5 bases and J 4 bases, with 14 bases left between them. CDR3 nucleotides: TGTGCCAGCAGCCCGTATCGGGGGCGAGAGACCCAGTACTTC. As protein: CASSPYRGRETQYF.

The V call is TRBV7-8, the J call TRBJ1-4, with TRBD1 identical over 10 bases. The trim removed 4 bases at V and 3 bases at J, leaving 5 bases unmatched. Looked up from germline, CDR1 is SGHVS and CDR2 is FQNEAQ. The CDR3 extends over 16 amino acids. The CDR3 region is CASSSDRGRANEKLFF. The CDR3 bases are TGTGCCAGCAGCTCTGACAGGGGGCGGGCTAATGAAAAACTGTTTTTT.

The J gene is TRBJ1-6, the V gene TRBV19; D not resolved. V was trimmed by 2 bases and J by 5 bases, leaving 13 bases between them. This CDR3 spans 16 amino acids. Germline V gives CDR1 LNHDA, CDR2 SQIVND (reference sequence). This chain's CDR3 is CASSINGLEDNSPLHF. CDR3 nucleotide sequence: TGTGCCAGTAGTATAAACGGCCTCGAGGATAATTCACCCCTCCACTTT.

This clonotype was seen more than once but under ten times. This chain links TRBV30 with TRBJ2-4; TRBD2 matches at 10 bases. Germline CDR1 is GTSNPN and CDR2 is SVGIG (reference sequence). Trimming cost V 1 base and J 6 bases; bases outside gene matches: 9. This CDR3 contains 16 residues. This chain's CDR3 is CAWSGGLAGVGNIQYF. The CDR3 bases are TGTGCCTGGAGTGGGGGGCTAGCGGGGGTCGGAAACATTCAGTACTTC.

The chain couples TRBV20-1 to TRBJ1-1; TRBD1 is a possible D gene (6 bases). The CDR3 runs 16 residues. V lost 1 base, J lost 3 bases, and 18 bases lay in between. The germline CDR1 and CDR2 sequences are DFQATT and SNEGSKA (reference sequence). CDR3 nucleotides: TGCAGTGCTAGAGGGGGCTGGAGAGGGGGGGACACTGAAGCTTTCTTT. Its protein product is CSARGGWRGGDTEAFF.